Below are 3 T cell receptor beta chains sequenced from a single sample in a study of T cells and copy number aberrations in small-cell lung cancer. Assay: immunoSEQ multiplex PCR; the TCRdb copy retains only in-frame clones and omits some. The data hold thousands of clones, with 76% observed a single time. What was sequenced was normal tissue next to the tumor. These receptors originate from a woman aged 70 to 79 with small cell lung cancer. Some clones in this sample may be carry-over from other donors' samples.

The CDR3 DNA reads as TGTGCCAGCATAATCGGCCCCGGGACAGGAGAGCAGTACTTC. This encodes CASIIGPGTGEQYF. The rearrangement links TRBV2 to TRBJ2-7; 8 bases agree with TRBD1. The germline gives CDR1 SNHLY, CDR2 FYNNEI. The CDR3 contains 14 residues. Trimming at V came to 7 bases and at J to 7 bases, leaving 12 bases not matched to a gene. Full variable domain (remainder filled in from reference TRBV2 and TRBJ2-7): EPEVTQTPSHQVTQMGQEVILRCVPISNHLYFYWYRQILGQKVEFLVSFYNNEISEKSEIFDDQFSVERPDGSNFTLKIRSTKLEDSAMYFCASIIGPGTGEQYFGPGTRLTVT.

This chain connects TRBV30 to TRBJ2-6; TRBD2 matches at 8 bases. The germline V gene encodes CDR1 GTSNPN and CDR2 SVGIG (reference sequence). The trim removed 1 base at V and 3 bases at J, leaving 2 bases unmatched. This CDR3 is built from 15 residues. CDR3 DNA: TGTGCCTGGAGTGGAGCGGGAGATGGGGCCAACGTCCTGACTTTC. Residues: CAWSGAGDGANVLTF.

This clone occurred a few times. This rearrangement joins TRBV10-3 to TRBJ2-1; 9 nucleotides agree with TRBD1. Germline loops: CDR1 ENHRY, CDR2 SYGVKD. The trim removed 10 bases at V and 6 bases at J, leaving 7 bases unmatched. The CDR3 consists of 13 residues. CDR3 in DNA: TGTGCCACGGGACAGGGACCTAGCAATGAGCAGTTCTTC. Translated: CATGQGPSNEQFF.